The 28 T cell receptor beta chains listed next were all sequenced from one sample in a study of blood T cell repertoires in COVID-19. Clones were read by immunoSEQ multiplex PCR, and TCRdb kept only the in-frame ones, dropping some. The sample comprises roughly 140,000 clones, 75% to 90% of which are singletons, and approximately 4.1% rests with the top ten. The specimen was peripheral blood. Source of these receptors: a woman in her sixties or seventies with active or convalescent COVID-19.

This clone was seen only a few times. Other DNA variants within this sample encode the same CDR3. As DNA, the CDR3 is TGTGCCAGCTCACCGGACAGGGGGGGAAACACTGAAGCTTTCTTT. It specifies CASSPDRGGNTEAFF. The V call is TRBV18, the J call TRBJ1-1; the match to TRBD1 covers 10 bases. Germline CDR1 is KGHSH and CDR2 is LQKENI. V trimming: 3 bases; J trimming: 2 bases; junction bases outside the gene matches: 3. The CDR3 covers 15 residues.

The rearrangement joins TRBV10-2 to TRBJ1-1; 7 nucleotides align to TRBD1. The junction had 5 bases not matched to a gene; V was cut back by 6 bases and J by 1 base. CDR1 WSHSY and CDR2 SAAADI come from the germline V gene. The CDR3 covers 14 residues. CDR3 DNA: TGCGCCAGCAGAATAGGGGGCGAGAACACTGAAGCTTTCTTT. Its translation is CASRIGGENTEAFF.

The genes are TRBV27 and TRBJ2-7; 11 nucleotides align to TRBD2. The V segment lost 6 bases and the J segment 2 bases; nucleotides outside the gene matches: 3. This CDR3 comprises 14 residues. The germline V gene has CDR1 MNHEY and CDR2 SMNVEV (reference sequence). For the CDR3, the DNA is TGTGCCAGCAGGTTAGCGGGGGGGACCTACGAGCAGTACTTC. It codes for CASRLAGGTYEQYF.

This rearrangement joins TRBV7-2 to TRBJ2-2; possible D gene TRBD1, 5 bases. Trimming stripped 5 bases from V and 1 base from J, with 11 bases between. Germline-derived CDR1 and CDR2 are SGHTA and FQGNSA. There are 15 residues in the CDR3. The CDR3 DNA is TGTGCCAGCAGCACCCTTGGACAGAACACCGGGGAGCTGTTTTTT. It yields the protein CASSTLGQNTGELFF.

The chain uses TRBV19 and TRBJ2-7; D is perhaps TRBD1 (5 bases). V lost 6 bases and J lost 1, with 10 bases in between. The CDR3 is 13 residues long. Germline CDR1 LNHDA, CDR2 SQIVND (reference sequence). The chain's CDR3 is CASSTQVSYEQYF. For the CDR3, the DNA is TGTGCCAGTAGCACACAGGTTTCCTACGAGCAGTACTTC.

V is TRBV5-1 and J is TRBJ1-1; 10 bases line up with TRBD1. CDR3 length: 14 residues. The V gene end was trimmed by 5 bases and the J gene end by 2 bases; junction bases not matched to a gene: 3. CDR1 and CDR2 (germline): SGHRS, YFSETQ. CDR3 coding DNA: TGCGCCAGCAGGGGGACAGGGGATAACACTGAAGCTTTCTTT. Protein product: CASRGTGDNTEAFF.

The rearrangement uses TRBV7-9 and TRBJ1-1; D gene ambiguous. Germline lookup yields CDR1 SEHNR and CDR2 FQNEAQ (reference sequence). CDR3 length: 12 residues. Between the trimmed V and J ends, which lost 4 bases and 11 bases, there was a span of 14 bases. The CDR3 coding sequence is TGTGCCAGCAGCTCCTCAGGTTTTACTGCTTTCTTT. As protein: CASSSSGFTAFF. Drawing the rest from reference TRBV7-9 and TRBJ1-1, the complete variable domain is DTGVSQNPRHKITKRGQNVTFRCDPISEHNRLYWYRQTLGQGPEFLTYFQNEAQLEKSRLLSDRFSAERPKGSFSTLEIQRTEQGDSAMYLCASSSSGFTAFFGQGTRLTVV.

V and J are TRBV11-2 and TRBJ2-5, with D tentatively TRBD2 (7 bases). V was pared by 0 bases and J by 4 bases, with 12 bases between. Per the germline V gene, CDR1 is SGHAT and CDR2 is FQNNGV. The CDR3 covers 15 residues. The CDR3 nucleotides read TGTGCCAGCAGCTTAGATAGGGGGGGCCCAGAGACCCAGTACTTC. Translated, it gives CASSLDRGGPETQYF.

The rearrangement links TRBV6-6 to TRBJ1-5, with 9 bases that match TRBD1. This CDR3 spans 17 amino acids. CDR1 MNHNY and CDR2 SVGAGI come from the germline V gene (reference sequence). J gave up 1 base and V 5 bases, and 9 bases lay outside the gene matches. The CDR3 nucleotides are TGTGCCAGCAGTCGTTACACAGGGGGCGCGAGCAATCAGCCCCAGCATTTT. Protein sequence: CASSRYTGGASNQPQHF.

CDR3 sequence reads: CASSPRRDGSPLHF. Written as DNA, the CDR3 is TGTGCCAGCTCACCACGACGGGATGGCTCCCCCCTCCACTTT. The gene calls are TRBV18 and TRBJ1-6, with D hard to call. Germline V CDR1 and CDR2: KGHSH, LQKENI. V was cut by 1 base and J by 13 bases, with 14 bases left in between. This CDR3 is built from 14 residues. Based on the CDR3 plus reference TRBV18 and TRBJ1-6, the full variable domain is NAGVMQNPRHLVRRRGQEARLRCSPMKGHSHVYWYRQLPEEGLKFMVYLQKENIIDESGMPKERFSAEFPKEGPSILRIQQVVRGDSAAYFCASSPRRDGSPLHFGNGTRLTVT.

The rearrangement uses TRBV5-4 and TRBJ2-7; 8 bases are a match to TRBD2. The CDR3 covers 16 residues. The germline V gene encodes CDR1 SGHNT and CDR2 YYREEE (reference sequence). V was clipped by 2 bases and J by 0 bases; unmatched bases: 7. The CDR3: CASSFRGGRGSYEQYF. CDR3 bases: TGTGCCAGCAGCTTTCGGGGGGGAAGGGGCTCCTACGAGCAGTACTTC.

This chain joins TRBV7-9 and TRBJ1-1; 10 bases are shared with TRBD1. This CDR3 contains 14 residues. V trimming: 2 bases; J trimming: 5 bases; junction bases outside the gene matches: 2. CDR1 SEHNR and CDR2 FQNEAQ come from the germline V gene (reference sequence). The CDR3, as DNA: TGTGCCAGCAGCTTAAGGGGACAGGGGACTGAAGCTTTCTTT. Encoded protein: CASSLRGQGTEAFF.

J is TRBJ2-1 and V is TRBV19; D may be TRBD2 (6 bases). CDR3 length: 16 residues. Per the germline V gene, CDR1 is LNHDA and CDR2 is SQIVND (reference sequence). V lost 3 bases to trimming and J lost 7 bases, with 19 bases between them. The CDR3 is CASSIGRGGVRNEQFF. DNA of the CDR3: TGTGCCAGTAGTATTGGGCGGGGTGGAGTAAGGAATGAGCAGTTCTTC.

This sequence joins TRBV3-1 (or the pseudogene TRBV3-2) and TRBJ2-7; 11 bases match TRBD1. Germline CDR1 is LGHDT and CDR2 is YNNKEL (reference sequence). V lost 3 bases to trimming and J lost 4 bases; unmatched junction nucleotides: 5. The CDR3 extends over 15 amino acids. CDR3: CASSQDRGHGYEQYF. The CDR3 DNA sequence: TGTGCCAGCAGCCAGGACAGGGGGCATGGTTACGAGCAGTACTTC.

The chain has TRBV5-1 and TRBJ2-5; 9 nucleotides agree with TRBD1. Germline V gene sequence: CDR1 SGHRS, CDR2 YFSETQ. This CDR3 region has 17 residues. V trimming: 5 bases; J trimming: 4 bases; junction bases outside the gene matches: 15. The CDR3 protein is CASSLSPGTGIGETQYF. DNA for the CDR3: TGCGCCAGCAGTTTAAGTCCCGGGACAGGGATCGGAGAGACCCAGTACTTC. The variable domain in full, completed from reference TRBV5-1 and TRBJ2-5, reads KAGVTQTPRYLIKTRGQQVTLSCSPISGHRSVSWYQQTPGQGLQFLFEYFSETQRNKGNFPGRFSGRQFSNSRSEMNVSTLELGDSALYLCASSLSPGTGIGETQYFGPGTRLLVL.

The chain joins TRBV7-9 to TRBJ1-1; D remains ambiguous. Looked up from germline, CDR1 is SEHNR and CDR2 is FQNEAQ (reference sequence). The ends were cut back, 1 base at V and 4 bases at J, with 7 bases in the middle. The CDR3 runs 13 residues. CDR3 residues: CASSLVAGTEAFF. DNA for the CDR3: TGTGCCAGCAGCTTAGTAGCCGGCACTGAAGCTTTCTTT.

The V call is TRBV4-1, the J call TRBJ2-7; weak D call: TRBD1 (6 bases). This CDR3 contains 14 residues. From germline, CDR1 is MGHRA and CDR2 YSYEKL. The V end was cut by 4 bases, the J end by 6 bases, with 16 bases between. The CDR3 region has the DNA TGCGCCAGCAGCCCAACAGGGTTCGGGACCGAGCAGTACTTC. Encoded protein: CASSPTGFGTEQYF.

Regarding this clone: Sequence at one end of the junction differs from germline and may be a read error. The CDR3 bases are TGTGCTAGCAGCTCTCGACTATCTCCCGGGGAGCTGTTTTTT. It codes for CASSSRLSPGELFF. The rearrangement uses TRBV7-7 and TRBJ2-2; D perhaps matches TRBD2 (5 bases). Germline loops: CDR1 SSHAT, CDR2 FNYEAQ (reference sequence). This CDR3 comprises 14 residues.

This chain uses TRBV7-9 with TRBJ1-1, with D hard to call. CDR3 length equals 14 residues. Germline CDR1 SEHNR, CDR2 FQNEAQ (reference sequence). V shed 2 bases and J shed 0 bases, with 7 bases lying between them. The CDR3 DNA reads as TGTGCCAGCAGCTTACGGGTTATGAACACTGAAGCTTTCTTT. As protein: CASSLRVMNTEAFF.

This clone has only one observation. The chain joins TRBV10-1 to TRBJ1-5, with 7 bases aligning to TRBD1. CDR1 is WNHNN, CDR2 SYGVQD, per germline (reference sequence). The CDR3 has 16 residues. V was pared by 6 bases and J by 7 bases, with 15 bases of the junction left unmatched. CDR3 coding DNA: TGCGCCAGCAGGCACAGGGGAAGGGAGGTCGGACAGCCCCAGCATTTT. Protein product: CASRHRGREVGQPQHF.

The chain couples TRBV29-1 to TRBJ1-1, with TRBD1 matching 8 bases. The V gene end was trimmed by 7 bases and the J gene end by 4 bases; junction bases not matched to a gene: 8. The CDR3 is 13 residues long. Germline V CDR1 and CDR2: SQVTM, ANQGSEA. For the CDR3, the DNA is TGCAGCGCCCACGGACAGGGAGGCACTGAAGCTTTCTTT. It is translated as CSAHGQGGTEAFF.

Concerning this clone: This same CDR3 is encoded by further DNA sequences in the sample. The V call is TRBV18, the J call TRBJ1-1, with 10 bases fitting TRBD1. The CDR3 extends over 15 amino acids. Germline V gene data show CDR1 as KGHSH and CDR2 as LQKENI. The V gene end was trimmed by 3 bases and the J gene end by 1 base; junction bases not matched to a gene: 2. The CDR3 loop is CASSPGDRGNTEAFF. The CDR3 DNA follows: TGTGCCAGCTCACCGGGGGACAGGGGGAACACTGAAGCTTTCTTT.

This clone came up once. This rearrangement joins TRBV24-1 to TRBJ2-3; 15 bases fit TRBD2. This CDR3 comprises 17 residues. With V trimmed by 3 bases and J by 11 bases, 11 bases remained unmatched. The germline CDR1 and CDR2 sequences are KGHDR and SFDVKD. Here the CDR3 DNA reads TGTGCCACCAGTGATGTCGGACTAGCGGGGGGGCCTCAAAAGCAGTATTTT. Translation: CATSDVGLAGGPQKQYF.

The chain joins TRBV18 to TRBJ2-1, with 7 bases identical to TRBD1. Trimming removed 3 bases from V and 4 bases from J; junction bases left unmatched: 6. The CDR3 sequence is 15 residues long. CDR1 is KGHSH, CDR2 LQKENI, per germline. The CDR3 loop reads CASSPGQPSYNEQFF. Here the CDR3 DNA reads TGTGCCAGCTCACCGGGACAGCCGTCGTACAATGAGCAGTTCTTC.

The J gene is TRBJ1-1, the V gene TRBV5-1, with D perhaps matching TRBD1 (6 bases). The CDR3 loop spans 14 amino acids. Germline V gene data show CDR1 as SGHRS and CDR2 as YFSETQ. Trimming removed 4 bases from V and 1 base from J, with 11 bases in between. CDR3 nucleotide sequence: TGCGCCAGCAGCATTGGGGGGGCGAACACTGAAGCTTTCTTT. Translation: CASSIGGANTEAFF.

This chain uses TRBV7-9 with TRBJ1-1, with a tentative D call TRBD1 (5 bases). The germline V and J ends were trimmed by 3 bases and 8 bases, with 16 bases remaining between them. Germline values: CDR1 SEHNR, CDR2 FQNEAQ (reference sequence). This CDR3 comprises 14 residues. CDR3 region: CASSFRNTGAEAFF. DNA for the CDR3: TGTGCCAGCAGCTTCCGTAATACAGGAGCAGAAGCTTTCTTT.

The rearrangement joins TRBV20-1 to TRBJ2-1, with 7 bases that match TRBD2. J lost 0 bases, V lost 3 bases, and 2 bases had no gene match. CDR1 and CDR2 from the germline V gene are DFQATT and SNEGSKA (reference sequence). This CDR3 is 14 amino acids long. The chain's CDR3 is CSASRGDSYNEQFF. DNA of the CDR3: TGCAGTGCTAGTCGGGGGGACTCCTACAATGAGCAGTTCTTC.

The rearrangement links TRBV4-3 to TRBJ1-3; 11 bases are shared with TRBD1. The CDR3 contains 17 residues. Germline CDR1 LGHNA, CDR2 YSLEER. V gave up 4 bases and J gave up 4 bases; unmatched junction bases: 9. Written as DNA, the CDR3 is TGCGCCAGCAGCCTTGGGACAGGGGGAATGTTGGGAAACACCATATATTTT. Amino acid sequence: CASSLGTGGMLGNTIYF.